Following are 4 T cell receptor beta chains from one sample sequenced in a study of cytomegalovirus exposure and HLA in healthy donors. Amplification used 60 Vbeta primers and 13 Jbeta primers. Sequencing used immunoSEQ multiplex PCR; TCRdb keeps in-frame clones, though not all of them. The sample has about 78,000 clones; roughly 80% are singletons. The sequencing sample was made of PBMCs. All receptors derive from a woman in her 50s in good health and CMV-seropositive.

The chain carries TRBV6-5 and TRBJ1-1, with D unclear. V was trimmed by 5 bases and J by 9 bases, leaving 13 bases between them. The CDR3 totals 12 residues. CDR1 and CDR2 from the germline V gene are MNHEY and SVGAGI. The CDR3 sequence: CASSKQREKAFF. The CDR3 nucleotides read TGTGCCAGCAGTAAACAGAGAGAGAAAGCTTTCTTT.

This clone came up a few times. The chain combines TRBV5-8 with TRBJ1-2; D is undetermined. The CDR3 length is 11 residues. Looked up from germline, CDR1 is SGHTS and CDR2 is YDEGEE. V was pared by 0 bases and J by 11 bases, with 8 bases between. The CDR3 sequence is CASSLASQYTF. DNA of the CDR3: TGTGCCAGCAGCTTGGCATCCCAGTACACCTTC. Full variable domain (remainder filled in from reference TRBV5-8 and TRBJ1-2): EAGVTQSPTHLIKTRGQQATLRCSPISGHTSVYWYQQALGLGLQFLLWYDEGEERNRGNFPPRFSGRQFPNYSSELNVNALELEDSALYLCASSLASQYTFGSGTRLTVV.

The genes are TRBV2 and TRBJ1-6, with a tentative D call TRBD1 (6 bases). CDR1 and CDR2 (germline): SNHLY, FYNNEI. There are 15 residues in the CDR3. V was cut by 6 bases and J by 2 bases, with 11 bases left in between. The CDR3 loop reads CASSYRETYNSPLHF. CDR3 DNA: TGTGCCAGCAGCTACAGGGAAACCTATAATTCACCCCTCCACTTT.

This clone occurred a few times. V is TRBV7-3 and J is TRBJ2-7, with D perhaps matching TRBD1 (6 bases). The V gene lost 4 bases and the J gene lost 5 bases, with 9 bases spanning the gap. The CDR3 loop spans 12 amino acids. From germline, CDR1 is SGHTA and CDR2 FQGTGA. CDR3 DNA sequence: TGTGCCAGCAGCTACTCAGGGGACGAGCAGTACTTC. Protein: CASSYSGDEQYF.